The 16 T cell receptor beta chains listed next were all sequenced from one sample in a study of cytomegalovirus exposure and HLA in healthy donors. Amplification used 60 Vbeta primers and 13 Jbeta primers. Some clones are missing from TCRdb's copy, which holds only in-frame ones; the method was immunoSEQ multiplex PCR. The repertoire holds fewer than 90,000 clones, with around 76% as singletons. The sequenced sample was PBMCs. The receptors derive from a man aged 30 to 39 in good health and CMV-seropositive.

The chain couples TRBV10-3 to TRBJ2-1; the match to TRBD2 covers 8 bases. This CDR3 contains 16 residues. The V gene's germline CDR1 is ENHRY and CDR2 SYGVKD. V trimming: 2 bases; J trimming: 0 bases; junction bases outside the gene matches: 3. For the CDR3, the DNA is TGTGCCATCAGTGAGAGGAGCGGGAGCTCCTACAATGAGCAGTTCTTC. Its protein is CAISERSGSSYNEQFF.

The chain is built from TRBV18 and TRBJ2-1, with 9 bases lining up with TRBD1. Losses at the gene ends were 3 bases for V and 2 bases for J; bases not matched to a gene: 2. The CDR3 consists of 15 residues. The germline gives CDR1 KGHSH, CDR2 LQKENI. In DNA form, the CDR3 reads TGTGCCAGCTCACCTCGGACAGGGGCCTACAATGAGCAGTTCTTC. Translation: CASSPRTGAYNEQFF.

The rearrangement joins TRBV7-8 to TRBJ2-1; TRBD1 agrees at 8 bases. The germline V gene encodes CDR1 SGHVS and CDR2 FQNEAQ. The CDR3 covers 14 residues. The junction had 2 bases not matched to a gene; V was cut back by 0 bases and J by 7 bases. CDR3 region: CASSLADRGNEQFF. Here the CDR3 DNA reads TGTGCCAGCAGCTTAGCCGACAGGGGTAATGAGCAGTTCTTC.

CDR3 in DNA: TGTGCCAGCAGTTCTCGGTCCCTGATTGTTAATACGCAGTATTTT. Protein: CASSSRSLIVNTQYF. V usage is TRBV27 and J usage is TRBJ2-3; the D is unclear. From germline, CDR1 is MNHEY and CDR2 SMNVEV (reference sequence). V gave up 4 bases and J gave up 7 bases, with 18 bases separating them. The CDR3 is made up of 15 amino acids.

This chain links TRBV7-2 with TRBJ2-7; 10 positions match TRBD1. Germline CDR1 reads SGHTA; CDR2 reads FQGNSA. V lost 1 base to trimming and J lost 0 bases; unmatched junction nucleotides: 6. This CDR3 is built from 17 residues. As DNA, the CDR3 is TGTGCCAGCAGCTTAGGGACAGGGGGACTGCACTCCTACGAGCAGTACTTC. This encodes CASSLGTGGLHSYEQYF.

The chain carries TRBV21-1 and TRBJ2-7; the D call TRBD2 from the table was never checked on the DNA. TRBV21-1 is listed as a pseudogene. The CDR3 loop spans 14 amino acids. CDR3 in amino acids: CASIAGRGRDEQYF. The CDR3 coding sequence is TGTGCCAGCATCGCTGGGAGGGGAAGGGACGAGCAGTACTTC.

In DNA form, the CDR3 reads TGTGCCAGCAGCTTGAAGTCTCAGGGGGCTAGCACAGATACGCAGTATTTT. Translated: CASSLKSQGASTDTQYF. This chain joins TRBV5-4 and TRBJ2-3; TRBD1 agrees at 8 bases. The CDR3 is 17 amino acids. The V and J ends lost 1 base and 0 bases, in that order; junction bases with no gene match: 7. Germline V gene lookup returns CDR1 SGHNT and CDR2 YYREEE (reference sequence).

The chain is built from TRBV5-1 and TRBJ2-7; TRBD1 matches at 8 bases. Germline CDR1 and CDR2: SGHRS and YFSETQ. The CDR3 covers 16 residues. Trimming removed 0 bases from V and 3 bases from J; junction bases left unmatched: 8. The chain's CDR3 is CASSLAGDRRIYEQYF. In DNA form, the CDR3 reads TGCGCCAGCAGCTTGGCCGGGGACAGGAGAATCTACGAGCAGTACTTC.

The rearrangement uses TRBV7-6 and TRBJ2-7, with TRBD1 matching 9 bases. The CDR3 extends over 15 amino acids. V was clipped by 5 bases and J by 1 base; unmatched bases: 6. Germline lookup yields CDR1 SGHVS and CDR2 FNYEAQ. CDR3 bases: TGTGCCAGCAGCAGAGGGACAGGGAGGTCCTACGAGCAGTACTTC. Protein sequence: CASSRGTGRSYEQYF.

The chain carries TRBV27 and TRBJ1-4; 7 bases align to TRBD1. The J segment lost 5 bases and the V segment lost 5 bases, leaving 2 bases of the junction unmatched. Per germline, CDR1 MNHEY and CDR2 SMNVEV (reference sequence). The CDR3 contains 13 residues. The CDR3 nucleotides read TGTGCCAGCAGTAAACAGGGGAATGAAAAACTGTTTTTT. Its translation is CASSKQGNEKLFF.

This chain joins TRBV7-9 and TRBJ1-4, with TRBD1 identical over 7 bases. Per germline, CDR1 SEHNR and CDR2 FQNEAQ (reference sequence). V lost 3 bases to trimming and J lost 5 bases; unmatched junction nucleotides: 3. The CDR3 has 14 residues. CDR3 nucleotide sequence: TGTGCCAGCAGCTTCGGACAGGCGAATGAAAAACTGTTTTTT. It yields the protein CASSFGQANEKLFF.

V is TRBV19 and J is TRBJ1-5; the match to TRBD1 covers 7 bases. V lost 0 bases to trimming and J lost 3 bases; unmatched junction nucleotides: 20. The CDR3 runs 21 residues. CDR1 and CDR2 from the germline V gene are LNHDA and SQIVND (reference sequence). The CDR3, as DNA: TGTGCCAGTAGTATAGAGGGCCACAGGGTTTCGGCAGAGGGGGCCAATCAGCCCCAGCATTTT. It translates to CASSIEGHRVSAEGANQPQHF.

As DNA, the CDR3 is TGTGCCACCAGCAGAGGAATTGGGGGACTCCACACAGATACGCAGTATTTT. Translating gives CATSRGIGGLHTDTQYF. This chain links TRBV15 with TRBJ2-3, with D tentatively TRBD2 (6 bases). The CDR3 consists of 17 residues. V was trimmed by 1 base and J by 2 bases, leaving 16 bases between them. The germline gives CDR1 LNHNV, CDR2 YYDKDF (reference sequence). The complete variable domain, with remaining parts taken from reference TRBV15 and TRBJ2-3, reads DAMVIQNPRYQVTQFGKPVTLSCSQTLNHNVMYWYQQKSSQAPKLLFHYYDKDFNNEADTPDNFQSRRPNTSFCFLDIRSPGLGDTAMYLCATSRGIGGLHTDTQYFGPGTRLTVL.

For this clone: Compared with germline, one end of the junction differs, possibly owing to a read error. The chain is built from TRBV2 and TRBJ2-1, with D tentatively TRBD2 (5 bases). There are 12 residues in the CDR3. Germline V gene sequence: CDR1 SNHLY, CDR2 FYNNEI. The CDR3 sequence: CASSERASLGIF. CDR3 in DNA: TGTGCCAGCAGTGAACGGGCTAGCTTAGGGATCTTC.

The CDR3 protein is CASSGGGGEDTQYF. The CDR3 region has the DNA TGTGCCAGCAGTGGGGGCGGGGGGGAGGATACGCAGTATTTT. The chain recombines TRBV2 with TRBJ2-3; 9 bases line up with TRBD2. The CDR3 totals 14 residues. V lost 4 bases and J lost 6; bases outside the gene matches: 5. Looked up from germline, CDR1 is SNHLY and CDR2 is FYNNEI.

The chain joins TRBV7-9 to TRBJ2-7; D perhaps matches TRBD1 (5 bases). The CDR3 totals 13 residues. The germline CDR1 and CDR2 sequences are SEHNR and FQNEAQ (reference sequence). V was pared by 5 bases and J by 6 bases, with 14 bases between. The CDR3 DNA follows: TGTGCCAGCAGCCCCCAAGGGGAAACCGAGCAGTACTTC. Residues: CASSPQGETEQYF.